The source of this T cell receptor beta chain is a study of blood T cell repertoires in COVID-19. On the study more broadly: The United States, Italy and Spain were the sources of the acute and convalescent COVID-19 samples. PBMCs, B-cell-depleted T cells, or T cells were the source of the cDNA or gDNA that made up the material.

The CDR3 spans 15 residues. Germline loops: CDR1 SGHVS, CDR2 FNYEAQ. V lost 3 bases, J lost 2 bases, and 12 bases lay in between. Original data processing: From reference gene primer amplification, estimates of nucleated cell counts were derived. Only in-frame clones appear in the TCRdb table, and some are missing; sequencing was by immunoSEQ multiplex PCR. V and J calls and clone size come straight from that table; D and trimming were deduced from the DNA. Altogether approximately 170,000 clones are present, around nine tenths being singletons, with the ten largest covering approximately 1.1%. The sample comprised peripheral blood. The TCR comes from a man younger than 40 with acute or convalescent COVID-19. V and J are TRBV7-6 and TRBJ2-3, with D possibly TRBD1 on 6 matching bases. CDR3 region: CASSLGTRDTDTQYF. The CDR3, as DNA: TGTGCCAGCAGCTTGGGGACAAGGGACACAGATACGCAGTATTTT.